A single sample is the source of the 10 T cell receptor beta chains below, sequenced in a study of blood T cell repertoires in COVID-19. The table came from immunoSEQ multiplex PCR; TCRdb's copy has only in-frame clones and leaves some out. There are tens of thousands of clones in the sample; 70% to 75% occur only once, and around 21% lies in the top ten. Input material: peripheral blood. The receptors stem from a man in his 60s with acute or convalescent COVID-19.

By proportion, this clone is medium-sized. The CDR3, as DNA: TGTGCCAGCAGTCGTATAGCAGGGGATAGCAATCAGCCCCAGCATTTT. It translates to CASSRIAGDSNQPQHF. This chain links TRBV28 with TRBJ1-5, with D possibly TRBD1 on 6 matching bases. The CDR3 is 16 amino acids. The V end was cut by 5 bases, the J end by 0 bases, with 14 bases between. Germline CDR1 reads MDHEN; CDR2 reads SYDVKM. Supplemented by reference TRBV28 and TRBJ1-5, the full variable domain reads DVKVTQSSRYLVKRTGEKVFLECVQDMDHENMFWYRQDPGLGLRLIYFSYDVKMKEKGDIPEGYSVSREKKERFSLILESASTNQTSMYLCASSRIAGDSNQPQHFGDGTRLSIL.

The genes are TRBV9 and TRBJ2-1; a weak D match, TRBD2 (6 bases). The CDR3 spans 15 residues. The V gene's germline CDR1 is SGDLS and CDR2 YYNGEE. Trimming removed 0 bases at V and 0 bases at J, with 7 bases between. The CDR3 sequence is CASSVAGGSYNEQFF. Written as DNA, the CDR3 is TGTGCCAGCAGCGTAGCCGGGGGCTCCTACAATGAGCAGTTCTTC.

V usage is TRBV7-6 and J usage is TRBJ1-2; 7 nucleotides match TRBD1. Losses at the gene ends were 4 bases for V and 1 base for J; bases not matched to a gene: 18. The CDR3 consists of 19 residues. Germline CDR1 SGHVS, CDR2 FNYEAQ. As DNA, the CDR3 is TGTGCCAGCAGCTCCCTCCCAAGGACAGGCGGGGCGGTTAACTATGGCTACACCTTC. Its protein is CASSSLPRTGGAVNYGYTF.

The V call is TRBV24-1, the J call TRBJ2-1, with 7 bases lining up with TRBD2. With 3 bases clipped from V and 6 bases from J, the junction kept 19 bases outside the gene matches. Germline V gene sequence: CDR1 KGHDR, CDR2 SFDVKD. The CDR3 consists of 19 residues. CDR3 nucleotides: TGTGCCACCAGTGATCCCAGACTTCATCAAGGGACTAATGGCAATGAGCAGTTCTTC. Translation gives CATSDPRLHQGTNGNEQFF.

The V gene is TRBV7-9, the J gene TRBJ2-7, with 7 bases identical to TRBD1. The CDR3 length is 13 residues. V lost 1 base to trimming and J lost 4 bases; unmatched junction nucleotides: 1. Germline V gene data show CDR1 as SEHNR and CDR2 as FQNEAQ (reference sequence). The CDR3 sequence: CASSLGGQYEQYV. The CDR3 coding sequence is TGTGCCAGCAGCTTAGGGGGACAGTACGAGCAGTACGTC.

This clone has more than one count but fewer than ten. The genes are TRBV10-3 and TRBJ2-3; a possible D gene is TRBD2 (6 bases). Germline CDR1 ENHRY, CDR2 SYGVKD. The V end was cut by 0 bases, the J end by 2 bases, with 15 bases between. The CDR3 has 17 amino acids. The CDR3 coding sequence is TGTGCCATCAGTGAGTCGCCCAGCGGAGGGGACACAGATACGCAGTATTTT. This sequence encodes CAISESPSGGDTDTQYF.

The V gene is TRBV7-9, the J gene TRBJ2-7, with 7 bases fitting TRBD1. Germline CDR1 is SEHNR and CDR2 is FQNEAQ (reference sequence). Germline trimming cut 7 bases from V and 4 bases from J; bases unmatched to any gene: 1. There are 11 residues in the CDR3. CDR3 amino acids: CASTQGYEQYF. The CDR3 DNA is TGTGCCAGCACACAGGGGTACGAGCAGTACTTC.

The chain has TRBV18 and TRBJ2-3; TRBD1 might be the D (6 bases). Trimming removed 3 bases from V and 3 bases from J, with 13 bases in between. Germline V gene data show CDR1 as KGHSH and CDR2 as LQKENI. This CDR3 comprises 15 residues. Here the CDR3 reads CASSPTGYGTDTQYF. In nucleotides, the CDR3 is TGTGCCAGCTCACCTACAGGGTATGGGACAGATACGCAGTATTTT.

The chain has TRBV4-1 and TRBJ1-6; no firm D call. Trimming cost V 0 bases and J 10 bases, with 13 bases left between them. CDR3 length: 15 residues. CDR1 is MGHRA and CDR2 is YSYEKL in the germline V gene. CDR3 coding DNA: TGCGCCAGCAGCCAAGATGTCTCGGTGGGCTCACCCCTCCACTTT. Its translation: CASSQDVSVGSPLHF.

This clone has just one count. CDR3 protein: CASSELAGRDTDTQYF. Here the CDR3 DNA reads TGTGCCAGCAGTGAACTAGCGGGGAGAGACACAGATACGCAGTATTTT. The chain carries TRBV6-4 and TRBJ2-3; 10 nucleotides match TRBD2. In germline, CDR1 is MRHNA, CDR2 SNTAGT. V was clipped by 3 bases and J by 2 bases; unmatched bases: 5. This CDR3 spans 16 amino acids.